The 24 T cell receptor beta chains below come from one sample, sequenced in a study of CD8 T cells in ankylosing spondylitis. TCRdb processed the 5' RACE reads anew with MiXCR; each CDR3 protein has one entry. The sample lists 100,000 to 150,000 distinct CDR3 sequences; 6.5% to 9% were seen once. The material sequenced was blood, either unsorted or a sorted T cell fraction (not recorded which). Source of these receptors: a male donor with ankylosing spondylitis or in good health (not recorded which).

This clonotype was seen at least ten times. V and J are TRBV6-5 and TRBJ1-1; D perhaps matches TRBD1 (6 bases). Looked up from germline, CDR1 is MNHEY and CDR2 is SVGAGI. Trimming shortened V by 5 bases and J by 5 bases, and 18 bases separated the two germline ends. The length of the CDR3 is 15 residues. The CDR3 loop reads CASSHLRGSGTEAFF. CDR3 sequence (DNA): TGTGCCAGCAGTCACCTGAGGGGGAGCGGAACTGAAGCTTTCTTT.

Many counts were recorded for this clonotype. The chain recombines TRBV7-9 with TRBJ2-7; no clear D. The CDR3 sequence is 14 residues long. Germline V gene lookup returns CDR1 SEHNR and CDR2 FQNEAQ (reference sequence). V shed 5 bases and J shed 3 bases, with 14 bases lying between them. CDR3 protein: CASSQTEIGYEQYF. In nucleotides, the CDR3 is TGTGCCAGCAGCCAAACAGAGATTGGCTACGAGCAGTACTTC.

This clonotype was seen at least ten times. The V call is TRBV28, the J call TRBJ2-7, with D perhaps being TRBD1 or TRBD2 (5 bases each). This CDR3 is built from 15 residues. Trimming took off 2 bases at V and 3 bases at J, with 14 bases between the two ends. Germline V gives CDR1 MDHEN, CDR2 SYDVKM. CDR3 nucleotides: TGTGCCAGCAGTTTAAGTGAGGGACCTTACTACGAGCAGTACTTC. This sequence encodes CASSLSEGPYYEQYF. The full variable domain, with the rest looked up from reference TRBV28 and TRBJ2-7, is DVKVTQSSRYLVKRTGEKVFLECVQDMDHENMFWYRQDPGLGLRLIYFSYDVKMKEKGDIPEGYSVSREKKERFSLILESASTNQTSMYLCASSLSEGPYYEQYFGPGTRLTVT.

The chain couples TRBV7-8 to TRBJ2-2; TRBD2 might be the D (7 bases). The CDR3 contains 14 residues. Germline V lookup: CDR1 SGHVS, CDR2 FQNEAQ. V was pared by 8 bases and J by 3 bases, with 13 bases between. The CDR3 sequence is CASPGGADTGELFF. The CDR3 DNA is TGTGCCAGCCCTGGGGGGGCGGACACCGGGGAGCTGTTTTTT.

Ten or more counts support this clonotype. For the CDR3, the DNA is TGCAGCGTTAGGACAGGGAGAGAGGGCAATCAGCCCCAGCATTTT. This gives the protein CSVRTGREGNQPQHF. The chain has TRBV29-1 and TRBJ1-5; 8 nucleotides line up with TRBD1. The J segment lost 2 bases and the V segment lost 5 bases, leaving 8 bases of the junction unmatched. The germline gives CDR1 SQVTM, CDR2 ANQGSEA. The length of the CDR3 is 15 residues.

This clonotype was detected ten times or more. CDR3 DNA sequence: TGTGCCAGCAGCTTAGGCGTCTGGCCCTACGAGCAGTACTTC. Protein product: CASSLGVWPYEQYF. The chain combines TRBV7-2 with TRBJ2-7, with D unclear. Trimming pared 1 base from V and 2 bases from J, leaving 9 bases between. Germline loops: CDR1 SGHTA, CDR2 FQGNSA. The CDR3 runs 14 residues.

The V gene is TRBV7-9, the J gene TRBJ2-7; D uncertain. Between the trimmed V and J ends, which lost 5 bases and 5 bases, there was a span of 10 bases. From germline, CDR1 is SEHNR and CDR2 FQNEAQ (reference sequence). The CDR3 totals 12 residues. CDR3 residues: CASSESRHEQYF. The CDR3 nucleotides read TGTGCCAGCAGCGAGTCAAGGCACGAGCAGTACTTC. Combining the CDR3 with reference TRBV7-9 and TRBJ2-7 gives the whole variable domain DTGVSQNPRHKITKRGQNVTFRCDPISEHNRLYWYRQTLGQGPEFLTYFQNEAQLEKSRLLSDRFSAERPKGSFSTLEIQRTEQGDSAMYLCASSESRHEQYFGPGTRLTVT.

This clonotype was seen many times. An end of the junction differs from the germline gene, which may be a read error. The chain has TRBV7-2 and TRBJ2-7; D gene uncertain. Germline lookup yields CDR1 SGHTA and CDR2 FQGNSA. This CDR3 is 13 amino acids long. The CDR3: CASSSVFKAVAIF. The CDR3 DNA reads TGTGCCAGCAGCTCCGTCTTTAAGGCCGTCGCTATTTTC.

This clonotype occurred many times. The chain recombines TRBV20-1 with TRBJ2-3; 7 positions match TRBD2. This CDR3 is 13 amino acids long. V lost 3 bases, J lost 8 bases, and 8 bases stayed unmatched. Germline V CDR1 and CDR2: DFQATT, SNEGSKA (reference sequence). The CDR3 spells CSASAGVFVTQYF. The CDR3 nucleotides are TGCAGTGCTAGTGCGGGAGTATTCGTTACGCAGTATTTT.

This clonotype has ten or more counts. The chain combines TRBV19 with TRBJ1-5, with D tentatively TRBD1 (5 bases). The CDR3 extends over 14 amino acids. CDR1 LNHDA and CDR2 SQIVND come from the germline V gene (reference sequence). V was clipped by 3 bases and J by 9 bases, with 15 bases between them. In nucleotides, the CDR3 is TGTGCCAGTAGTATTGAGGGGCAGAAGAGGCCCCAGCATTTT. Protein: CASSIEGQKRPQHF. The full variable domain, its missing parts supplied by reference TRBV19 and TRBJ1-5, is DGGITQSPKYLFRKEGQNVTLSCEQNLNHDAMYWYRQDPGQGLRLIYYSQIVNDFQKGDIAEGYSVSREKKESFPLTVTSAQKNPTAFYLCASSIEGQKRPQHFGDGTRLSIL.

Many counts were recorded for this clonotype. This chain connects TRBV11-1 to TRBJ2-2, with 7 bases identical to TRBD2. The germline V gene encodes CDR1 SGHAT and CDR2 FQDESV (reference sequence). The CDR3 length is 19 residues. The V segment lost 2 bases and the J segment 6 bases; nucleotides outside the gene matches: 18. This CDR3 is CASSLFGLEVLKHAGELFF. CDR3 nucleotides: TGTGCCAGCAGCTTATTCGGACTAGAAGTCCTCAAACACGCCGGGGAGCTGTTTTTT.

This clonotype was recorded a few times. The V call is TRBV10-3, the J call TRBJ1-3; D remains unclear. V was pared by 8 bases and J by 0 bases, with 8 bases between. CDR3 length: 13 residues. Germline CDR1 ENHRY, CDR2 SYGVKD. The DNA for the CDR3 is TGTGCCATCGGACCCGACTCTGGAAACACCATATATTTT. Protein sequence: CAIGPDSGNTIYF.

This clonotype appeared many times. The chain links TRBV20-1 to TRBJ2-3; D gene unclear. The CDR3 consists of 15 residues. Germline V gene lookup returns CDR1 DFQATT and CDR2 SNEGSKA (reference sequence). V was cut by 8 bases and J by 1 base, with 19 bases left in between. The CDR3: CSPRQDQSRTDTQYF. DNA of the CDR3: TGCAGTCCCCGACAAGACCAATCTCGCACAGATACGCAGTATTTT.

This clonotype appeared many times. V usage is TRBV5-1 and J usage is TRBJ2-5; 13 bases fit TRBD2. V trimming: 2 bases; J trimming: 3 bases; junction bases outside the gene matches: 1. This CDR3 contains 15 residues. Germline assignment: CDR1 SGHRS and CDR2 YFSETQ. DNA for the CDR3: TGCGCCAGCAGCTTTACTAGCGGGAGGGAAGAGACCCAGTACTTC. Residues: CASSFTSGREETQYF.

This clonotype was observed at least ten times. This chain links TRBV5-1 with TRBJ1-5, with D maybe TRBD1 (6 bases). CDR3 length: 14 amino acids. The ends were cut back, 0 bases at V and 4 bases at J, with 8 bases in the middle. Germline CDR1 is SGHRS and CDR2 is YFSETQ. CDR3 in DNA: TGCGCCAGCAGCTTGGACCAGGGGAATCAGCCCCAGCATTTT. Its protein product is CASSLDQGNQPQHF.

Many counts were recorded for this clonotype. CDR3: CASKTIRGYEQYF. The CDR3 coding sequence is TGTGCCAGCAAGACCATTCGCGGTTACGAGCAGTACTTC. The genes are TRBV7-2 and TRBJ2-7; D remains unclear. The V gene lost 7 bases and the J gene lost 4 bases, with 14 bases spanning the gap. Looked up from germline, CDR1 is SGHTA and CDR2 is FQGNSA. CDR3 size: 13 residues.

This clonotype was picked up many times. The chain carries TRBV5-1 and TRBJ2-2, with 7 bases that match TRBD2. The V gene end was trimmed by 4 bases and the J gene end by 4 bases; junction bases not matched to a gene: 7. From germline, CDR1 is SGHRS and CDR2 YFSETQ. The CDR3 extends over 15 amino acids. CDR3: CASSIAGTTTGELFF. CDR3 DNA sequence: TGCGCCAGCAGCATAGCCGGGACTACCACCGGGGAGCTGTTTTTT.

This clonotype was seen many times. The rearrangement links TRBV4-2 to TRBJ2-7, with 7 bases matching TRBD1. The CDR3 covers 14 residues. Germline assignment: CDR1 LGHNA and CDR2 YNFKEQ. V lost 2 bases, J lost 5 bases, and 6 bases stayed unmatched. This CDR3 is CASSQYRGKDEQYF. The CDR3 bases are TGTGCCAGCAGCCAATACAGGGGAAAGGACGAGCAGTACTTC.

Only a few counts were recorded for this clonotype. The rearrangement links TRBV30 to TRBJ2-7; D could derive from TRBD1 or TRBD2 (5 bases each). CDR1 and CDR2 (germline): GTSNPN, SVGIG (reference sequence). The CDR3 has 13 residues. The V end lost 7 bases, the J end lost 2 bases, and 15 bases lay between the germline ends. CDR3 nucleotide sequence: TGTGCCTTAGGGACGGTAAAAGCCTACGAGCAGTACTTC. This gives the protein CALGTVKAYEQYF.

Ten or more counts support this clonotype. As DNA, the CDR3 is TGCAGCGTTGCGAACAGGGCCACACCCAGTGACCAGTACTTC. Its translation is CSVANRATPSDQYF. The chain has TRBV29-1 and TRBJ2-5; D perhaps matches TRBD1 (6 bases). The V end lost 4 bases, the J end lost 10 bases, and 22 bases lay between the germline ends. This CDR3 region has 14 residues. The germline CDR1 and CDR2 sequences are SQVTM and ANQGSEA.

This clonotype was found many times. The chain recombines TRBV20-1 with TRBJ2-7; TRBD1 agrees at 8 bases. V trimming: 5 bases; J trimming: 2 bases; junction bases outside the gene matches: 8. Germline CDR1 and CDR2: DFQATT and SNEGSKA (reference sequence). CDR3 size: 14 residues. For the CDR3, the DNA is TGCAGTGCTCAAGGACAGGGACCACCCTACGAGCAGTACTTC. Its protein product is CSAQGQGPPYEQYF.

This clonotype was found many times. The CDR3 region is CASSLTSMNTEAFF. Written as DNA, the CDR3 is TGTGCCAGCAGCCTTACTTCTATGAACACTGAAGCTTTCTTT. The genes are TRBV3-1 and TRBJ1-1; D is uncertain. Trimming cost V 4 bases and J 0 bases, with 9 bases left between them. This CDR3 comprises 14 residues. In germline, CDR1 is LGHDT, CDR2 YNNKEL (reference sequence).

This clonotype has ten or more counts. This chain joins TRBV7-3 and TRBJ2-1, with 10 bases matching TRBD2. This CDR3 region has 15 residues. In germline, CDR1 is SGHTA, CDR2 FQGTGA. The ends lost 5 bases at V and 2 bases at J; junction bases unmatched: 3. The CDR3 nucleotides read TGTGCCAGCAGCCTCGGGACTAGCGCCTACAATGAGCAGTTCTTC. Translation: CASSLGTSAYNEQFF. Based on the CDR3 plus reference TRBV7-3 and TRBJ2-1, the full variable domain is GAGVSQTPSNKVTEKGKYVELRCDPISGHTALYWYRQSLGQGPEFLIYFQGTGAADDSGLPNDRFFAVRPEGSVSTLKIQRTERGDSAVYLCASSLGTSAYNEQFFGPGTRLTVL.

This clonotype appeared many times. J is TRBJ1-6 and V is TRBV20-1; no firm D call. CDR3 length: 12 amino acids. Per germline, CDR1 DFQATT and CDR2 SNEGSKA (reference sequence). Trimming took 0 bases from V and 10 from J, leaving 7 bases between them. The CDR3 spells CSAREKGSPLHF. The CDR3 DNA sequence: TGCAGTGCTAGAGAGAAGGGATCACCCCTCCACTTT.